One T cell receptor beta chain is described in this entry. Its antigen is unknown. An end of the junction does not agree with germline; a read error may underlie this. These data originate in a study of read filtering for tumor transcriptome and immune sequencing. Overall study results and limits: This fraction held mixed bone marrow immune cells after CD138-negative sorting.

This library used around 400 ng RNA and molecular barcoded adaptors spanning alpha/delta and beta/gamma chains. TCRdb fed the reads into MiXCR, producing one record per CDR3 protein. The sample comprises 30,000 to 35,000 distinct CDR3 sequences, approximately 17% of which are singletons, and 16% rests with the top ten. This CDR3 has 16 residues. Germline lookup yields CDR1 SGHVS and CDR2 FQNEAQ. At the time of active disease, bone marrow was collected from every patient. This TCR derives from a donor aged 40 or over with multiple myeloma. Sample: a population of CD138-negative cells sorted from bone marrow. The chain employs TRBV7-8 and TRBJ2-1, with no clear D. In DNA, the CDR3 is TGCGCCAGCAGCTCCCCACTGCCTTCTTCCTACAGTGAGCAGTTCTTC. Its protein is CASSSPLPSSYSEQFF.